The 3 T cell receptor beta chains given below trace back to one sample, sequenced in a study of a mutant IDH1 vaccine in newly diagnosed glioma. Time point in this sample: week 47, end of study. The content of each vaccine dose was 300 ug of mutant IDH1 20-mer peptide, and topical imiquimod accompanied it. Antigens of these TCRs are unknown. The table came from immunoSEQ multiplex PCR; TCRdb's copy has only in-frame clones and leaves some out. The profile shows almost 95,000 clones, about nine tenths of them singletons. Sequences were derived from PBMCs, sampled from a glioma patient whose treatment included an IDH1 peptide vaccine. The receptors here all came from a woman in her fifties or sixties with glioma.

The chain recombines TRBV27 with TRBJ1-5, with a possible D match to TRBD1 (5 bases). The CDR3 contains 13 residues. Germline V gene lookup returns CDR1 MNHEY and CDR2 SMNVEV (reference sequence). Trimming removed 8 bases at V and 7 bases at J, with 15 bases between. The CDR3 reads CASGRGVIQPQHF. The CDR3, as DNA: TGTGCCAGCGGAAGGGGCGTGATACAGCCCCAGCATTTT.

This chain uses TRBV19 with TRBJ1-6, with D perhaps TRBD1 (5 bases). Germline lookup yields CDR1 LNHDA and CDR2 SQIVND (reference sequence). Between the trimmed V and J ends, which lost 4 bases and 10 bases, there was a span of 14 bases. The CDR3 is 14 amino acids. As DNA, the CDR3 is TGTGCCAGTAGTAATCGCAGGGAGGAATCACCCCTCCACTTT. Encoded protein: CASSNRREESPLHF.

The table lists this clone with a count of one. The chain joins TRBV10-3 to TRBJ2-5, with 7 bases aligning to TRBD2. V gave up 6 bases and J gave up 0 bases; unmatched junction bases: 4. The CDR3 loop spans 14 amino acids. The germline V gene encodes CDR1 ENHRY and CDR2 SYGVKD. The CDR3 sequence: CAISLGTNQETQYF. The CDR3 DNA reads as TGTGCCATCAGCCTCGGGACTAACCAAGAGACCCAGTACTTC.